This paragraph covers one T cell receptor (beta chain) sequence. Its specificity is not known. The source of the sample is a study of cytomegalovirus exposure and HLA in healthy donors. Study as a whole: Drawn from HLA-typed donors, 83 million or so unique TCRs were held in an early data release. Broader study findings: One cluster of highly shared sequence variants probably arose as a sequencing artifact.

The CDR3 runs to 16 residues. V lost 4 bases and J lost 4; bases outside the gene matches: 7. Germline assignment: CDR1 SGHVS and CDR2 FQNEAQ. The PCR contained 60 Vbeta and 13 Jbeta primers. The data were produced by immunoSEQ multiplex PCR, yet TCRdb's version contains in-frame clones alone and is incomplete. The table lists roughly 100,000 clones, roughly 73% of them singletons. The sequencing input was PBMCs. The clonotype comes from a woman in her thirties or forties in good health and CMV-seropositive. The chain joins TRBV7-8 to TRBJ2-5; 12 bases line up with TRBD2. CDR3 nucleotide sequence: TGTGCCAGCAGCTCCCCTAGCGGGAGGGCCGGAGAGACCCAGTACTTC. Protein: CASSSPSGRAGETQYF.